A selection of T cell receptor beta chains follows, all from one sample in a study of blood T cell repertoires in COVID-19. Sequencing used immunoSEQ multiplex PCR; TCRdb keeps in-frame clones, though not all of them. The table records roughly 130,000 clones, roughly 90% of them present only once. Sequencing was done on a sample of peripheral blood. The receptors here all came from a man aged 50-60 years with active COVID-19. Each CDR3 is given with its conserved first and last residue. The D gene is left open where the match is weak. Only some rows state a clone size, as once, few, many or a class for expanded clones.

J gene	clone size	V gene	D gene	CDR3 DNA	CDR3 protein
TRBJ2-5	.	TRBV7-9	.	TGTGCCAGCAGCTTAGTCCAGGCAGAAGAGACCCAGTACTTC	CASSLVQAEETQYF
TRBJ1-3	.	TRBV7-9	.	TGTGCCAGCAGCTTAGCAGGAGGGGACACCATATATTTT	CASSLAGGDTIYF
TRBJ2-1	.	TRBV12-5	TRBD2	TGTGCTAGTGGTGCGGGACTAGTGGGCTACAATGAGCAGTTCTTC	CASGAGLVGYNEQFF
TRBJ1-2	.	TRBV5-6	TRBD1	TGTGCCAGCAGCTTGGGTATAACAGGGGGAAGGCTAGATGGCTACACCTTC	CASSLGITGGRLDGYTF
TRBJ2-2	.	TRBV14	TRBD2	TGTGCCAGCAGCCAAGTCGGGCGGGGGGCCTTCACCGGGGAGCTGTTTTTT	CASSQVGRGAFTGELFF
TRBJ1-4	.	TRBV6-5	TRBD1	TGTGCCAGCAGTGACTCCAGGGGGGAAAAACTGTTTTTT	CASSDSRGEKLFF
TRBJ2-7	.	TRBV11-2	TRBD1	TGTGCCAGCAGCTCGGGTGGGACAGCTTTCGAGCAGTACTTC	CASSSGGTAFEQYF
TRBJ1-2	once	TRBV29-1	.	TGCAGCGGTGGGACTACTACAGGGAACTATGGCTACACCTTC	CSGGTTTGNYGYTF
TRBJ1-2	.	TRBV25-1	TRBD1	TGTGCCAGCAGCCCAGGGGGTGGCTACACCTTC	CASSPGGGYTF
TRBJ1-5	.	TRBV5-1	.	TGCGCCAGCAGCTTGGGAGGGATGGGCAATCAGCCCCAGCATTTT	CASSLGGMGNQPQHF
TRBJ2-7	.	TRBV5-1	TRBD2	TGCGCCAGCAGCCTAGATAGCGGGTTTACCTACGAGCAGTACTTC	CASSLDSGFTYEQYF
TRBJ1-3	.	TRBV11-2	.	TGTGCCAGCAGCTTAGGAGCAGGGCCTGGAAACACCATATATTTT	CASSLGAGPGNTIYF
TRBJ2-5	.	TRBV9	TRBD2	TGTGCCAGCACCTATACTAGCGTTGAGACCCAGTACTTC	CASTYTSVETQYF
TRBJ2-2	.	TRBV7-2	TRBD1	TGTGCCAGCAGCTTAGGACAGGGGGCGGCCGGGGAGCTGTTTTTT	CASSLGQGAAGELFF
TRBJ2-3	.	TRBV19	.	TGTGCCAGTAGTAGCGCCGACTTGATCGGCACAGATACGCAGTATTTT	CASSSADLIGTDTQYF
TRBJ1-4	.	TRBV19	TRBD1	TGTGCCAGTAGTATTGGGCCGGGACAGGAGGGTGAAAAACTGTTTTTT	CASSIGPGQEGEKLFF
TRBJ1-1	few	TRBV3-1/TRBV3-2	.	TGTGCCAGCAGCCGCGGGTGGGGCACTGAAGCTTTCTTT	CASSRGWGTEAFF
TRBJ2-3	.	TRBV9	.	TGTGCCAGCAGCGCCGGGGGGGCTGACAGGGTAGATACGCAGTATTTT	CASSAGGADRVDTQYF
TRBJ1-5	.	TRBV18	TRBD1	TGTGCCAGCTCACCAATGGGAACAGGGGGTAATCAGCCCCAGCATTTT	CASSPMGTGGNQPQHF
TRBJ2-3	.	TRBV3-1/TRBV3-2	.	TGTGCCAGCAGCCAAGATAGGAGCGCTGGTATGGGAGATACGCAGTATTTT	CASSQDRSAGMGDTQYF
TRBJ2-5	.	TRBV9	.	TGTGCCAGCAGCCCCGCCTCAGGCAGATACCAAGAGACCCAGTACTTC	CASSPASGRYQETQYF
TRBJ1-1	.	TRBV18	.	TGTGCCAGCTCACCACCACAGGGATTGAACACTGAAGCTTTCTTT	CASSPPQGLNTEAFF
TRBJ2-7	.	TRBV7-2	.	TGTGCCAGCAGCTTTTCGCCGAGCGACAGTCTTCCAGAGCAGTACTTC	CASSFSPSDSLPEQYF
TRBJ2-5	.	TRBV7-9	.	TGTGCCAGCAGCTCGATGCAGGGTATGGAGACCCAGTACTTC	CASSSMQGMETQYF
TRBJ2-4	.	TRBV27	TRBD1	TGTGCCAGCAGTCCAGCGCCGGGACAGGGGGCGATTTTGGCCAAAAACATTCAGTACTTC	CASSPAPGQGAILAKNIQYF
TRBJ2-7	.	TRBV6-2/TRBV6-3	TRBD2	TGTGCCAGCAGTTCCGGCGGGGGGGGCTCCTACGAGCAGTACTTC	CASSSGGGGSYEQYF
TRBJ2-3	.	TRBV12-3/TRBV12-4	.	TGTGCCAGCAGTTTTCGTGATACGCAGTATTTT	CASSFRDTQYF
TRBJ1-1	.	TRBV5-1	.	TGCGCCAGCTGGGGGGGAACTGAAGCTTTCTTT	CASWGGTEAFF
TRBJ1-5	.	TRBV18	.	TGTGCCAGCTCCCCCAAGGAGGGAAATCAGCCCCAGCATTTT	CASSPKEGNQPQHF
TRBJ1-1	.	TRBV7-3	TRBD1	TGTGCCAGCAGCCCTGGGGGGACAGGCAACACTGAAGCTTTCTTT	CASSPGGTGNTEAFF
TRBJ1-2	.	TRBV4-1	.	TGCGCCAGCAGCCAAGTTGGGGGGGATAACTATGGCTACACCTTC	CASSQVGGDNYGYTF
TRBJ2-7	.	TRBV11-2	.	TGTGCCAGCAGCTTAAGAGTAGGTCAGGGGCCTCACTACGAGCAGTACTTC	CASSLRVGQGPHYEQYF
TRBJ2-2	.	TRBV7-9	.	TGTGCCAGCAGCTTAAGAGCGACCGGGGAGCTGTTTTTT	CASSLRATGELFF
TRBJ2-5	.	TRBV5-6	TRBD2	TGTGCCAGCAGCTTGGTCGGGGGGGGAGAGACCCAGTACTTC	CASSLVGGGETQYF
TRBJ1-5	.	TRBV4-1	.	TGCGCCAGCAGCCAAGAATGGTCAGGGACCCAGCATTTT	CASSQEWSGTQHF
TRBJ2-1	.	TRBV27	.	TGTGCCAGCAGTTTATCTAGCTACAATGAGCAGTTCTTC	CASSLSSYNEQFF
TRBJ2-3	once	TRBV6-5	.	TGTGCCAGCAGTTACGCGCGACTAGGTGGAGATACGCAGTATTTT	CASSYARLGGDTQYF
TRBJ2-2	.	TRBV6-5	.	TGTGCCAGCAGACACCCATACACCGGGGAGCTGTTTTTT	CASRHPYTGELFF
TRBJ1-2	.	TRBV9	TRBD1	TGTGCCAGCAGCGACCGACAGGGGAGCTATGGCTACACCTTC	CASSDRQGSYGYTF
TRBJ1-3	once	TRBV7-9	.	TGTGCCAGCAGCCGCCCGGGGGGAGGCTCTGGAAACACCATATATTTT	CASSRPGGGSGNTIYF
TRBJ1-1	.	TRBV9	.	TGTGCCAGCAGCGTAGGCCCAGGGATGAACACTGAAGCTTTCTTT	CASSVGPGMNTEAFF
TRBJ2-1	.	TRBV11-3	TRBD2	TGTGCCAGCAGCCGAGCGGGGAATGAGCAGTTCTTC	CASSRAGNEQFF
TRBJ2-1	.	TRBV30	TRBD2	TGTGCCTGGAAGGGGCGGGAGGGCCGGTCCTACAATGAGCAGTTCTTC	CAWKGREGRSYNEQFF
TRBJ1-2	.	TRBV19	.	TGTGCCACCGGCGGGGATCTGGGCGGAGTTAACTATGGCTACACCTTC	CATGGDLGGVNYGYTF
TRBJ2-5	.	TRBV7-2	.	TGTGCCAGCAGCTTAAGTCAGAGGGAGACCCAGTACTTC	CASSLSQRETQYF
TRBJ2-7	.	TRBV27	.	TGTGCCAGCAGTTTATCGAAGGGGGTGGGGGGGCCTTACGAGCAGTACTTC	CASSLSKGVGGPYEQYF
TRBJ1-3	.	TRBV7-9	.	TGTGCCAGCCTAACGAGCTCTGGAAACACCATATATTTT	CASLTSSGNTIYF
TRBJ2-7	.	TRBV18	TRBD2	TGTGCCAGCTCACCACCCGATACTAGCGGGGGGTCGTCCTACGAGCAGTACTTC	CASSPPDTSGGSSYEQYF
TRBJ1-1	.	TRBV27	TRBD1	TGTGCCAGCAGTTCCCCTCCGGGACAGGGGGCCACTGAAGCTTTCTTT	CASSSPPGQGATEAFF
TRBJ2-4	.	TRBV5-6	.	TGTGCCAGCAGCCCGGACAGAGCGGGGTGGTGGTTC	CASSPDRAGWWF
TRBJ1-2	.	TRBV3-1/TRBV3-2	.	TGTGCCAGCAGCCGGGACACAGGACCATATGGCTACACCTTC	CASSRDTGPYGYTF
TRBJ2-1	.	TRBV9	TRBD2	TGTGCCAGCAGCGCGAGAGCGGGAGCAGGTATCAATGAGCAGTTCTTC	CASSARAGAGINEQFF
TRBJ2-1	.	TRBV9	.	TGTGCCAGCAGCGTAGGTCCTCTTAGGGGTGAGCAGTTCTTC	CASSVGPLRGEQFF
TRBJ1-2	.	TRBV11-2	.	TGTGCCAGCAGACAGGGTGAAGTGGGCTACACCTTC	CASRQGEVGYTF
TRBJ2-3	.	TRBV27	TRBD2	TGTGCCAGCAGTTCCCCGGGACTAACAAGCACAGATACGCAGTATTTT	CASSSPGLTSTDTQYF
TRBJ1-4	.	TRBV2	.	TGTGCCAGCAGTGAAAATGAGGTACTAAATGAAAAACTGTTTTTT	CASSENEVLNEKLFF
TRBJ2-1	.	TRBV7-6	.	TGTGCCAGCAGCTTAGGGCTAGCGAGAGACTACAATGAGCAGTTCTTC	CASSLGLARDYNEQFF
TRBJ2-5	.	TRBV11-2	TRBD2	TGTGCCAGCAGGGAAGCCGGGGGGCAAGAGACCCAGTACTTC	CASREAGGQETQYF
TRBJ2-3	.	TRBV30	TRBD2	TGTGCCTGGATAAGCGGGATCGATACGCAGTATTTT	CAWISGIDTQYF
TRBJ1-1	.	TRBV14	TRBD1	TGTGCCAGCAGCCAAGGGGGGACAGGCTTATTAAACACTGAAGCTTTCTTT	CASSQGGTGLLNTEAFF